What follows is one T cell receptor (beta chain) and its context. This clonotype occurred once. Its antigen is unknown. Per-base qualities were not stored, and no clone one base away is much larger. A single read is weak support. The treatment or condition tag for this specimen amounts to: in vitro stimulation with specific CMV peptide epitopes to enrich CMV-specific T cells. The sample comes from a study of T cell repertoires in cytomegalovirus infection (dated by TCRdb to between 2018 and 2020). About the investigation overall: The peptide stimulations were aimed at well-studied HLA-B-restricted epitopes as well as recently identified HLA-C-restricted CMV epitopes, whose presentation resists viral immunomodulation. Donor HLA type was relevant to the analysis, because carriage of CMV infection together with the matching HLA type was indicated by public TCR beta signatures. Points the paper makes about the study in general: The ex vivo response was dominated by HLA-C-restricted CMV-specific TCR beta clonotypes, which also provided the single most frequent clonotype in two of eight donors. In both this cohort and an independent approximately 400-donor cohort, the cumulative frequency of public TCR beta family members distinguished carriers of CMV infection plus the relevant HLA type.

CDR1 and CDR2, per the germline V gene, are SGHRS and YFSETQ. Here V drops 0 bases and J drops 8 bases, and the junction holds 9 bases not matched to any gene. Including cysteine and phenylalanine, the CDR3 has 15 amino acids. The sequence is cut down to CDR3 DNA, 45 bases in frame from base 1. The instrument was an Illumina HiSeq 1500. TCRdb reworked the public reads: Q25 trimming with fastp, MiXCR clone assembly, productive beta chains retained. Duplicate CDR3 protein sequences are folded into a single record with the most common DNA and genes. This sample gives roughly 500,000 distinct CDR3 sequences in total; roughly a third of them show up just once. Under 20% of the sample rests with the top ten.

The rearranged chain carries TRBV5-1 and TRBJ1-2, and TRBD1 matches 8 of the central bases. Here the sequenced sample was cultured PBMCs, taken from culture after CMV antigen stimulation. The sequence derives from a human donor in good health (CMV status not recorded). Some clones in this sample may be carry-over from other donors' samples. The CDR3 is CASSLGLDRVGGYTF. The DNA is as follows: TGCGCCAGCAGCTTGGGATTGGACAGGGTAGGCGGCTACACCTTC.